This TCR beta chain was identified during a study of T cell repertoires in cytomegalovirus infection. As to this clonotype: Its matching antigen is unknown.

TCRdb fed the reads into MiXCR, producing one record per CDR3 protein. The table has about 100,000 distinct CDR3 sequences, about a quarter seen once. Study-wide results and limits: CMV-specific HLA-C-restricted TCR beta clonotypes dominated the ex vivo response. Using cumulative public TCR beta family frequency, the authors identified those who carried CMV together with the relevant HLA.

CDR1 SNHLY and CDR2 FYNNEI come from the germline V gene. This CDR3 has 15 amino acids. The V segment lost 4 bases and the J segment 7 bases; nucleotides outside the gene matches: 10. Sequencing was done on a sample of CD8+ T cells from PBMCs. This chain links TRBV2 with TRBJ2-1; 7 bases map to TRBD2. This receptor was taken from a human donor in good health (CMV status not recorded). Some clones in this sample may be carry-over from other donors' samples. CDR3 sequence reads: CASSVTGAGRNEQFF. In nucleotides, the CDR3 is TGTGCCAGCAGTGTAACAGGAGCGGGACGGAATGAGCAGTTCTTC.